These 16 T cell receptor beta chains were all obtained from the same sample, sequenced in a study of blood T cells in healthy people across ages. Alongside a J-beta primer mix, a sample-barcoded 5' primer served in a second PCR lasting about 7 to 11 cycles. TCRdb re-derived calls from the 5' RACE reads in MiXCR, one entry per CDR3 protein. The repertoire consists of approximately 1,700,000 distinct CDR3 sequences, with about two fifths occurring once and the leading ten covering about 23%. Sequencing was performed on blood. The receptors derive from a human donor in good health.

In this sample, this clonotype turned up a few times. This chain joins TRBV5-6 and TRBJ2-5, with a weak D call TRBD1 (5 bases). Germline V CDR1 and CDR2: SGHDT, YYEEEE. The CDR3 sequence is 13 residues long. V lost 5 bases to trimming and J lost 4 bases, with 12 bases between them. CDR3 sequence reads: CASSLQDGETQYF. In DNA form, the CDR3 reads TGTGCCAGCAGTTTACAGGACGGAGAGACCCAGTACTTC.

The CDR3 DNA follows: TGCGCCAGCAGATATTCTCTCAGGGGGGGGGATGAGCAGTTCTTC. This codes for CASRYSLRGGDEQFF. V usage is TRBV5-1 and J usage is TRBJ2-1; the D gene could be TRBD1 or TRBD2 (7 bases each). The CDR3 runs to 15 residues. CDR1 is SGHRS and CDR2 is YFSETQ in the germline V gene. The germline V and J ends were trimmed by 5 bases and 8 bases, with 20 bases remaining between them.

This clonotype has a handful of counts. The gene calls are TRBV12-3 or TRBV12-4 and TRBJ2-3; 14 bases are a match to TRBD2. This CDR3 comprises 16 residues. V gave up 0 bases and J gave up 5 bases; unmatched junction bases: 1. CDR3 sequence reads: CASSLAGTSGGDTQYF. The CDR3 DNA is TGTGCCAGCAGTTTAGCGGGGACTAGCGGGGGAGATACGCAGTATTTT.

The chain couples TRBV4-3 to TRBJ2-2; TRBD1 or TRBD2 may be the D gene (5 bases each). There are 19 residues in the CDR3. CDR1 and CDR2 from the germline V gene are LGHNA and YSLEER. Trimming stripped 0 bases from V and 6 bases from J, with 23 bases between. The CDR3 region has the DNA TGCGCCAGCAGCCAAGAAGCCCCCGCGGAGGCAGGGTTCGCCGGGGAGCTGTTTTTT. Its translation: CASSQEAPAEAGFAGELFF.

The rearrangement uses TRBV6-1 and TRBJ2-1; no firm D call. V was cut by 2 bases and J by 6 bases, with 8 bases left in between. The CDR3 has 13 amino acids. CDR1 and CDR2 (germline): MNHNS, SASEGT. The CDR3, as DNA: TGTGCCAGCAGTGAATATCTGCGCAATGAGCAGTTCTTC. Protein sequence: CASSEYLRNEQFF.

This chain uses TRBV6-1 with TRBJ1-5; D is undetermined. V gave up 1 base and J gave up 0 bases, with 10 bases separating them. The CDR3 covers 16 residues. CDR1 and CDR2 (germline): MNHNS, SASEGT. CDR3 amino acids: CASSEVGGYSNQPQHF. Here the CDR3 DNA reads TGTGCCAGCAGTGAAGTTGGAGGATATAGCAATCAGCCCCAGCATTTT.

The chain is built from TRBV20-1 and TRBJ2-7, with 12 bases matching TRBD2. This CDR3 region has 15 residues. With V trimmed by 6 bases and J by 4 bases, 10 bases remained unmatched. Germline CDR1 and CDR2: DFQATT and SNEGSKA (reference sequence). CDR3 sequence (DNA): TGCAGTGCACCTCGACTAGCGGGAGTAGAGTACGAGCAGTACTTC. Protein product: CSAPRLAGVEYEQYF.

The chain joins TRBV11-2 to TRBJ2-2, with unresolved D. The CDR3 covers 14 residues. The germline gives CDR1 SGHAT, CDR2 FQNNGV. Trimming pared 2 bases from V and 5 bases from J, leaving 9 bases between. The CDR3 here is CASSLPWSTGELFF. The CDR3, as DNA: TGTGCCAGCAGCTTACCGTGGTCGACCGGGGAGCTGTTTTTT.

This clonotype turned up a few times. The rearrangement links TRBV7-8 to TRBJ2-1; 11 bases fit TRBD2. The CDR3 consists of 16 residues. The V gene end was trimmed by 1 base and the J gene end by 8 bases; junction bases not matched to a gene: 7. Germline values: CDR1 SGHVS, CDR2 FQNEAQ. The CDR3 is CASSLDLSGGAYEQFF. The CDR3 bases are TGTGCCAGCAGCTTAGACCTTAGCGGGGGGGCGTATGAGCAGTTCTTC.

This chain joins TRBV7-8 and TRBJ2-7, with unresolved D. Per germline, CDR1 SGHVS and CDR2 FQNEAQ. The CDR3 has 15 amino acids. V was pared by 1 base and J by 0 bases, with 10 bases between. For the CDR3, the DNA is TGTGCCAGCAGCTTAGGGCGCCTGCGCTCCTACGAGCAGTACTTC. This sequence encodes CASSLGRLRSYEQYF.

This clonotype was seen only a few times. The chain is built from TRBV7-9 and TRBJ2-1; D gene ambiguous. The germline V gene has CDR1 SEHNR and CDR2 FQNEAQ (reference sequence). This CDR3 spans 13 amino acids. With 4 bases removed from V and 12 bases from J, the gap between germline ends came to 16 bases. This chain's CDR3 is CASSSPLTLGQFF. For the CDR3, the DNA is TGTGCCAGCAGCTCACCACTGACTCTCGGGCAGTTCTTC.

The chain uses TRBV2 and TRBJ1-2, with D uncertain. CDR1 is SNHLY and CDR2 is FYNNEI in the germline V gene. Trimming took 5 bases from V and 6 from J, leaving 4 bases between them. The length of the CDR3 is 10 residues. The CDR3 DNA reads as TGTGCCAGCAGTTGGGATGGCTACACCTTC. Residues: CASSWDGYTF.

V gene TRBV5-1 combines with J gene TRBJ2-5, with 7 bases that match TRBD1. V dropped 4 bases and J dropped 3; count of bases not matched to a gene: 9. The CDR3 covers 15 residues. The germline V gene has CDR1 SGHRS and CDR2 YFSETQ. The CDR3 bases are TGCGCCAGCAGCCAGACGGGGACAGCAGAAGAGACCCAGTACTTC. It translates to CASSQTGTAEETQYF.

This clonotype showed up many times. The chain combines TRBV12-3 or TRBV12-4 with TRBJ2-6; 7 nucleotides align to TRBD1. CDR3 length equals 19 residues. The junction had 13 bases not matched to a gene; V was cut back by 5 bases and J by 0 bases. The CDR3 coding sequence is TGTGCCAGCAGTCATCGGACAGGTCTGGCCCTCTCTGGGGCCAACGTCCTGACTTTC. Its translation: CASSHRTGLALSGANVLTF.

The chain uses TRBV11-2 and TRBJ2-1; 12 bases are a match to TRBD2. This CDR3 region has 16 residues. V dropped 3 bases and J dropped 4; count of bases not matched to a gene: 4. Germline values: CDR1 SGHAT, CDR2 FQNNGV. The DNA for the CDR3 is TGTGCCAGCAGCTTCCTAGCGGGGGGGCTTTACAATGAGCAGTTCTTC. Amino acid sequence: CASSFLAGGLYNEQFF.

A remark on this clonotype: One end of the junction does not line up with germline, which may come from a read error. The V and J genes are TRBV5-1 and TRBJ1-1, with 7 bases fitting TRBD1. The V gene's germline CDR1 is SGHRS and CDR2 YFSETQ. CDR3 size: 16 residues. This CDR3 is CASSSDSGQSYLESFF. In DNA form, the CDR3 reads TGCGCCAGCAGTTCGGATTCGGGACAGAGCTACCTTGAATCTTTCTTT.